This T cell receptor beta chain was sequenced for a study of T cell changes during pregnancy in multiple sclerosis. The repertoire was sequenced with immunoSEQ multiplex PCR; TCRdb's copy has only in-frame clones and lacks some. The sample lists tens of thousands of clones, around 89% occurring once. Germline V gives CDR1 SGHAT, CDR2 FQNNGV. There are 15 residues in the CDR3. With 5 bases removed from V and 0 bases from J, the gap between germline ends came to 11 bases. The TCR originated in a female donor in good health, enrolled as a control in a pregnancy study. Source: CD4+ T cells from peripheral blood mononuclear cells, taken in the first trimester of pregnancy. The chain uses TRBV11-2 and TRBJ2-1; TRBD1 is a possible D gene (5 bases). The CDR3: CASSGQLNSYNEQFF. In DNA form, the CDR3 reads TGTGCCAGCAGCGGACAATTGAACTCCTACAATGAGCAGTTCTTC.